The 17 T cell receptor beta chains presented below share a single source sample, sequenced in a study of blood T cell repertoires in COVID-19. TCRdb's table, derived via immunoSEQ multiplex PCR, lists solely in-frame clones and lacks some. The sample comprises fewer than 75,000 clones, 75% to 85% of which are singletons, and approximately 6% rests with the top ten. Input material: peripheral blood. Receptors originate from a woman aged 55-70 years with acute or convalescent COVID-19.

The J gene is TRBJ2-3, the V gene TRBV5-1; the D is unclear. V dropped 0 bases and J dropped 2 bases, with 10 bases sitting between them. The length of the CDR3 is 15 residues. Germline V gene data show CDR1 as SGHRS and CDR2 as YFSETQ. The CDR3 DNA follows: TGCGCCAGCAGCTTGGGAAGAGGAAACACAGATACGCAGTATTTT. Its protein product is CASSLGRGNTDTQYF.

This chain connects TRBV3-1 (or the pseudogene TRBV3-2) to TRBJ1-3; unclear D gene. The V end lost 0 bases, the J end lost 4 bases, and 16 bases lay between the germline ends. Germline V gene data show CDR1 as LGHDT and CDR2 as YNNKEL (reference sequence). The CDR3 contains 17 residues. This chain's CDR3 is CASSQESAVGIGNTIYF. Here the CDR3 DNA reads TGTGCCAGCAGCCAAGAGTCAGCCGTCGGGATCGGAAACACCATATATTTT.

The chain combines TRBV20-1 with TRBJ1-2; D is unclear. CDR3 length: 11 amino acids. Trimming stripped 7 bases from V and 2 bases from J, with 8 bases between. CDR1 is DFQATT, CDR2 SNEGSKA, per germline (reference sequence). CDR3 loop: CSVSGNYGYTF. CDR3 bases: TGCAGTGTTTCGGGGAACTATGGCTACACCTTC.

The genes are TRBV7-2 and TRBJ2-5, with TRBD2 matching 14 bases. V shed 4 bases, J shed 1 base, and the junction held 2 bases outside the gene matches. The CDR3 sequence is 16 residues long. Germline-derived CDR1 and CDR2 are SGHTA and FQGNSA. CDR3 protein: CASSWTSGGPQETQYF. The CDR3 DNA is TGTGCCAGCAGCTGGACTAGCGGGGGGCCCCAAGAGACCCAGTACTTC.

The chain carries TRBV3-1 (or the pseudogene TRBV3-2) and TRBJ2-1; TRBD1 might be the D (8 bases). This CDR3 is 17 amino acids long. The germline V gene has CDR1 LGHDT and CDR2 YNNKEL (reference sequence). The V end lost 5 bases, the J end lost 1 base, and 18 bases lay between the germline ends. The CDR3 spells CASSRGLQGVSYNEQFF. In DNA form, the CDR3 reads TGTGCCAGCAGCAGGGGACTACAGGGGGTATCCTACAATGAGCAGTTCTTC.

This clone was seen more than once but under ten times. The chain joins TRBV20-1 to TRBJ1-2, with 11 bases lining up with TRBD1. Germline CDR1 reads DFQATT; CDR2 reads SNEGSKA (reference sequence). The CDR3 is 14 residues long. Trimming cost V 3 bases and J 4 bases; bases outside gene matches: 4. The CDR3 DNA reads TGCAGTGCTAGTGGGGGACAGGGGGGCTATGGCTACACCTTC. Protein: CSASGGQGGYGYTF.

The chain has TRBV18 and TRBJ2-1; 9 bases are a match to TRBD1. With 3 bases clipped from V and 10 bases from J, the junction kept 1 base outside the gene matches. The CDR3 is 12 residues long. Germline loops: CDR1 KGHSH, CDR2 LQKENI. The CDR3 region has the DNA TGTGCCAGCTCACCGGACAGGGGAGAGCAGTTCTTC. This translates into CASSPDRGEQFF.

The chain links TRBV4-1 to TRBJ2-1, with D possibly matching TRBD2 (5 bases). The CDR3 runs to 13 residues. Trimming pared 3 bases from V and 4 bases from J, leaving 7 bases between. CDR1 and CDR2 (germline): MGHRA, YSYEKL. CDR3 in amino acids: CASSQERYNEQFF. The CDR3 bases are TGCGCCAGCAGCCAGGAGCGGTACAATGAGCAGTTCTTC.

The chain is built from TRBV29-1 and TRBJ1-2, with 7 bases fitting TRBD1. Trimming at V came to 7 bases and at J to 2 bases, leaving 7 bases not matched to a gene. There are 13 residues in the CDR3. Germline CDR1 and CDR2: SQVTM and ANQGSEA. The CDR3, as DNA: TGCAGCGCCGACTCGACAGGGAACTATGGCTACACCTTC. This encodes CSADSTGNYGYTF.

CDR3: CASSQDSYEQYF. The CDR3 coding sequence is TGTGCCAGCAGCCAAGATTCTTACGAGCAGTACTTC. The chain recombines TRBV4-2 with TRBJ2-7; D not certain. Germline CDR1 LGHNA, CDR2 YNFKEQ. The CDR3 extends over 12 amino acids. V lost 0 bases and J 4 bases, leaving 4 bases between the germline ends.

The rearrangement uses TRBV27 and TRBJ1-2; D is perhaps TRBD1 (6 bases). The CDR3 runs 15 residues. V gave up 8 bases and J gave up 1 base, with 17 bases separating them. CDR1 and CDR2 from the germline V gene are MNHEY and SMNVEV (reference sequence). The CDR3 reads CASGPRGTLNYGYTF. DNA for the CDR3: TGTGCCAGCGGACCAAGGGGGACCCTTAACTATGGCTACACCTTC.

The chain carries TRBV4-2 and TRBJ2-7, with 9 bases fitting TRBD2. The CDR3 totals 14 residues. Trimming took 0 bases from V and 7 from J; bases not matched to a gene: 4. The germline V gene has CDR1 LGHNA and CDR2 YNFKEQ. The CDR3, as DNA: TGTGCCAGCAGCCAAGATGGGCTAGCGGGAGAGCAGTACTTC. Encoded protein: CASSQDGLAGEQYF.

This rearrangement joins TRBV7-9 to TRBJ2-3; tentative D call: TRBD2 (5 bases). CDR3 size: 14 residues. Germline loops: CDR1 SEHNR, CDR2 FQNEAQ (reference sequence). The V gene lost 6 bases and the J gene lost 6 bases, with 16 bases spanning the gap. For the CDR3, the DNA is TGTGCCAGCAGTTTCGGACTGGCGCTGGATACGCAGTATTTT. It codes for CASSFGLALDTQYF. Full variable domain (missing parts from reference TRBV7-9 and TRBJ2-3): DTGVSQNPRHKITKRGQNVTFRCDPISEHNRLYWYRQTLGQGPEFLTYFQNEAQLEKSRLLSDRFSAERPKGSFSTLEIQRTEQGDSAMYLCASSFGLALDTQYFGPGTRLTVL.

The chain employs TRBV9 and TRBJ1-6; 9 positions agree with TRBD1. Germline V gives CDR1 SGDLS, CDR2 YYNGEE. The trim removed 3 bases at V and 6 bases at J, leaving 7 bases unmatched. The CDR3 consists of 16 residues. CDR3 loop: CASSGGTGRLNSPLHF. As DNA, the CDR3 is TGTGCCAGCAGCGGAGGGACAGGGAGACTTAATTCACCCCTCCACTTT.

The rearrangement links TRBV10-2 to TRBJ2-3, with TRBD2 identical over 9 bases. J lost 3 bases, V lost 7 bases, and 5 bases had no gene match. CDR3 length equals 14 residues. Germline CDR1 is WSHSY and CDR2 is SAAADI. As DNA, the CDR3 is TGCGCCAGCACCCCCCTAGCGGGGACAGATACGCAGTATTTT. Its protein is CASTPLAGTDTQYF.

The J gene is TRBJ1-1, the V gene TRBV12-3 or TRBV12-4; D gene ambiguous. Trimming stripped 5 bases from V and 11 bases from J, with 12 bases between. This CDR3 has 11 amino acids. DNA for the CDR3: TGTGCCAGCAGTCCCAGGACTTCGGCTTTCTTT. Encoded protein: CASSPRTSAFF.

The J gene is TRBJ1-6, the V gene TRBV30, with 9 bases aligning to TRBD1. Germline assignment: CDR1 GTSNPN and CDR2 SVGIG (reference sequence). Germline trimming cut 3 bases from V and 5 bases from J; bases unmatched to any gene: 8. This CDR3 is 16 amino acids long. The CDR3 DNA sequence: TGTGCCTGGAGGATCGGGACAGGGCGTCATAATTCACCCCTCCACTTT. It encodes CAWRIGTGRHNSPLHF.